The entry below describes one T cell receptor beta chain. The antigen it recognizes is unknown. Base quality data are lacking; no much larger clone is found one base away. From a lookup of the germline V gene, CDR1 and CDR2 are SQVTM and ANQGSEA. Trimming removed 4 bases from V and 5 bases from J, leaving 19 bases between the germline ends. The CDR3, cysteine through phenylalanine, is 15 amino acids long. Just CDR3 DNA is preserved here, 45 bases in frame from base 1. Using a constant-region primer and ProtoScript II reverse transcriptase, TCRbeta-specific cDNA was reverse-transcribed from about 0.45 ug total RNA. TCRbeta libraries were built with three nested multiplex PCR rounds, a slightly modified ARM-PCR procedure. Multiplex TRBV1-TRBV30 forward primers and a Cbeta reverse primer were used in the first two PCR rounds, each of which was run for 10 cycles. Sample barcodes and Illumina adapters were added in a final 25-cycle PCR with Deep VentR polymerase. Before sequencing, amplicons of 200-500 bp were gel-purified using a QIAquick gel extraction kit. The TCRbeta amplicons were sequenced with 250-bp paired-end reads on an Illumina HiSeq 2500. Per the source publication's procedure: To recover full CDR3 sequences, reads were quality-trimmed using Trimmomatic v0.33 and paired reads were then merged using FLASH v1.2.11. V, D and J germline segments were assigned to the rearranged TCRbeta sequences by MiGEC v1.2.1b. Clonotype statistics and Shannon-Wiener diversity indices were computed with VDJtools v1.0.0. To reduce sampling bias, subsequent analyses other than the diversity analysis used only the 250 most abundant clonotypes in each sample. The public reads were reprocessed in TCRdb via fastp at Q25 and MiXCR, keeping in-frame beta chains. Each entry merges the rows of one CDR3 protein and shows their most common DNA and genes. TCRdb assigned the V and J calls; the authors' analysis was not used. In this sample the table shows roughly 23,000 distinct CDR3 sequences, approximately 72% of which occur a single time. 41% of the sample goes to the ten largest clones.

This sample was taken from a study of tumor-infiltrating lymphocytes in primary liver carcinoma (TCRdb year 2017). For the study in its entirety: The five patients, three men and two women aged 30 to 69 years, had hepatocellular carcinoma (four) or combined HCC and intrahepatic cholangiocarcinoma (one). Tumors of the five patients were stage T1-T3 N0M0 with maximum diameters of roughly 4 to 10 cm. The study combined TCRbeta repertoire sequencing, expression microarrays and whole-exome sequencing across five regions of each liver tumor, with adjacent normal tissue and blood. Reproducibility between technical replicate repertoires was high, with correlation coefficients above 0.98 and mean shared-clone rates about 0.89. A total of 35 or so specimens from 5 patients went through TCRbeta repertoire sequencing, namely 25 tumor regions, 5 adjacent noncancerous liver tissues and 5 peripheral blood samples. Samples yielded roughly 3.65 to 7.5 million productive TCRbeta reads; read depth did not differ significantly between tissue types. To link TCRbeta repertoire diversity with the local molecular phenotype, the 25 tumor region samples were profiled using Agilent mRNA microarrays. On the study overall, not on this receptor specifically: Only the TCR beta chain was sequenced, which likely underestimates true repertoire diversity because unpaired alpha chains were not captured. Bulk unsorted samples precluded comparing CD4+ and CD8+ T cell repertoires. Only about 7-25% of top clones were found in all five regions of a tumor, suggesting spatial heterogeneity of tumor-infiltrating T cells. Pairs of tumor regions showed greater repertoire overlap (mean about 36%) than tumor-adjacent pairs (17%) or tumor-blood pairs (approximately 15%), which is consistent with antigen-driven expansion. Compared with blood, tumors had a significantly larger share of the repertoire taken up by the top 250 clones (p = 0.039). With just four or five patients in the study, the authors point out that the findings should be validated in a larger study.

Total RNA and DNA were co-extracted without cell sorting from around 20-30 mg of bulk tissue using the AllPrep DNA/RNA mini kit. Between late 2015 and March 2016, roughly 5 patients in China with histopathologically diagnosed primary liver carcinoma had their tumors surgically resected. Chronic HBV infection was present in the patients, and the patients were treatment-naive at sampling. Each tumor was sampled at five spatially separated regions: the superior, inferior, left-lateral and right-lateral poles and the tumor centre. Histological examination found more than 80% viable tumor cells in every tumor sample. Fresh tumor and adjacent tissue pieces were bisected, with one half stored in RNAlater at -80 degrees C and the other half sent for histology.

The receptor was isolated from a middle-aged man with primary liver carcinoma and hepatitis B virus infection. Sequenced material: liver tumor tissue from sampling region 1. The label giving this sample's cell subset or site can be read as: tumor region T1, superior pole. The chain is made from TRBV29-1 and TRBJ2-3, and perhaps TRBD1 as D gene, on 5 matching bases. The base sequence is TGCAGCGTTGCGTGGGCATGGGGCACAGGAGATACGCAGTATTTT. This is translated as CSVAWAWGTGDTQYF.